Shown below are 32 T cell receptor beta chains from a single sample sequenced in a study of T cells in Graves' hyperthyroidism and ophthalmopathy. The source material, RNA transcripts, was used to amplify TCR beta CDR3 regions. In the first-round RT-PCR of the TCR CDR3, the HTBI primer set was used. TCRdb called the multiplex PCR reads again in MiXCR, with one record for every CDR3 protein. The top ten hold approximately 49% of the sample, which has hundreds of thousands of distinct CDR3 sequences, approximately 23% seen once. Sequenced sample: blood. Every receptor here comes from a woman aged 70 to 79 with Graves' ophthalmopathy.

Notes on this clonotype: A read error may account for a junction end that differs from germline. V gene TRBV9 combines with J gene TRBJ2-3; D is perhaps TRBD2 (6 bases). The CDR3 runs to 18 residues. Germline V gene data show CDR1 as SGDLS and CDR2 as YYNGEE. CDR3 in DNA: TGTCCCAGCAGCAGAGCTGGTAGCGGCCCCGTGGGTACAGATACGCAGTATTTT. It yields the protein CPSSRAGSGPVGTDTQYF.

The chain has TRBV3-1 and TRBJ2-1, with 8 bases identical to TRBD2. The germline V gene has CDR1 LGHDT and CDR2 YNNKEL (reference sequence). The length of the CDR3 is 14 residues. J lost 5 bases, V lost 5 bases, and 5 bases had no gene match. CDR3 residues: CASSAGTRNNEQFF. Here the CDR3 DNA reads TGTGCCAGCAGCGCCGGGACTAGAAACAATGAGCAGTTCTTC.

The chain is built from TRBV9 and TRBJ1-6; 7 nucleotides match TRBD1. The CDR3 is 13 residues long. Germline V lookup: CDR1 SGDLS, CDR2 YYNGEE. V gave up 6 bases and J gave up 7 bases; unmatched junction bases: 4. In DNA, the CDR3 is TGTGCCAGCACCCCAGGGGGGAATTCACCCCTCCACTTT. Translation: CASTPGGNSPLHF.

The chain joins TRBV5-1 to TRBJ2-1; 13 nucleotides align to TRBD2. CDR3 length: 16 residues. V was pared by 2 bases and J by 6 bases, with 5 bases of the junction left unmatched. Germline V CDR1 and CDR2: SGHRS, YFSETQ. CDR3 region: CASSFQLAGGINEQFF. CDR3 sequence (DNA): TGCGCCAGCAGCTTTCAACTAGCGGGAGGGATCAATGAGCAGTTCTTC.

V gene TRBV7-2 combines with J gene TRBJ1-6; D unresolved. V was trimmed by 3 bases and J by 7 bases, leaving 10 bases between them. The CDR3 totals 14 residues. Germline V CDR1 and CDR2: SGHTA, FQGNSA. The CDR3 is CASSFRVVNSPLHF. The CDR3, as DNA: TGTGCCAGCAGCTTCCGGGTAGTGAATTCACCCCTCCACTTT.

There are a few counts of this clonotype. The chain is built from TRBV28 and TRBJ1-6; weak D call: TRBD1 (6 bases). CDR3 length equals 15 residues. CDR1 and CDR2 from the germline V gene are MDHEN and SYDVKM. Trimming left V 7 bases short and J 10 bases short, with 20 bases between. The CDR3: CASIPGGGVPSPLHF. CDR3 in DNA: TGTGCCAGCATTCCTGGGGGCGGAGTCCCGTCACCCCTCCACTTT.

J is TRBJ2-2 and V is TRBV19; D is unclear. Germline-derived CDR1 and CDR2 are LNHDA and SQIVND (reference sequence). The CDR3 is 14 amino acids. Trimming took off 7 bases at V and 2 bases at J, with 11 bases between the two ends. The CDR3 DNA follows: TGTGCCAGTAAGGTAATGGCTAACACCGGGGAGCTGTTTTTT. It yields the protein CASKVMANTGELFF.

The CDR3 protein is CSASTTDQLRAFF. The CDR3 DNA is TGCAGTGCTAGCACGACTGACCAACTGAGAGCTTTCTTT. The J gene is TRBJ1-1, the V gene TRBV20-1, with unresolved D. Germline values: CDR1 DFQATT, CDR2 SNEGSKA (reference sequence). V lost 3 bases and J lost 10, with 18 bases in between. The CDR3 has 13 residues.

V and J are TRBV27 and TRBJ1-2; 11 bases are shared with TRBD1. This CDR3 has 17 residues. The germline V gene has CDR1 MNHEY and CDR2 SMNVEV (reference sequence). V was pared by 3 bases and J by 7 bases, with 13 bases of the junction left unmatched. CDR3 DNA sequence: TGTGCCAGCAGTTTGACCGGGGGGACAGGGGGTATCAGTGGCTACACCTTC. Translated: CASSLTGGTGGISGYTF.

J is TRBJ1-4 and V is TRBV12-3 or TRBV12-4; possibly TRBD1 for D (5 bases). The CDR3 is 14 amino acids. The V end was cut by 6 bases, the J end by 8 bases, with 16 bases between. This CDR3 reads CASSPRVLTEKLFF. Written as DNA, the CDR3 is TGTGCCAGCAGCCCCAGGGTACTCACCGAAAAACTGTTTTTT.

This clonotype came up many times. This CDR3 reads CASSQGGREHQPQHF. DNA of the CDR3: TGTGCCAGCAGCCAAGGGGGCAGGGAACATCAGCCCCAGCATTTT. The chain combines TRBV3-1 with TRBJ1-5, with D maybe TRBD1 (5 bases). V was cut by 1 base and J by 5 bases, with 12 bases left in between. Germline V gives CDR1 LGHDT, CDR2 YNNKEL (reference sequence). The CDR3 extends over 15 amino acids.

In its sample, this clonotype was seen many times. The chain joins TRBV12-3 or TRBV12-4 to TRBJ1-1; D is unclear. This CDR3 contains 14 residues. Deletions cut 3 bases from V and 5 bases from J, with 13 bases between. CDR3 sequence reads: CASSLFVGRTEAFF. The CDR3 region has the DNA TGTGCCAGCAGTTTGTTCGTAGGCAGGACTGAAGCTTTCTTT.

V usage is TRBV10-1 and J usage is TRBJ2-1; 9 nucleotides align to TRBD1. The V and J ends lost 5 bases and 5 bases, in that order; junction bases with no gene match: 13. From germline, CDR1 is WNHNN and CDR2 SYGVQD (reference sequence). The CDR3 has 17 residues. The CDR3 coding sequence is TGCGCCAGCAGTCCCAGACCCGGGACAGGGCCCGACAATGAGCAGTTCTTC. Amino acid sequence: CASSPRPGTGPDNEQFF.

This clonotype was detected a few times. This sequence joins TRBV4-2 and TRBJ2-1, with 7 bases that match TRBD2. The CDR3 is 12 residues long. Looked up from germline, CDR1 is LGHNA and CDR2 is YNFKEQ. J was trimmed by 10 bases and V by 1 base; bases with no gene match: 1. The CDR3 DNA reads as TGTGCCAGCAGCCAAGGGGAGGGAGAGCAGTTCTTC. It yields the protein CASSQGEGEQFF.

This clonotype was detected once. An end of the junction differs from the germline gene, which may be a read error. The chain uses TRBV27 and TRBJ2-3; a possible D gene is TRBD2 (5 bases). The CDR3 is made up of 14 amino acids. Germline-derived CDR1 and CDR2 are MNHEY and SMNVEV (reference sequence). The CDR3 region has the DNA TGTGCCAGCAGTCCCGGACTTTGGGGAGATGCGCAGTATTTT. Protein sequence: CASSPGLWGDAQYF.

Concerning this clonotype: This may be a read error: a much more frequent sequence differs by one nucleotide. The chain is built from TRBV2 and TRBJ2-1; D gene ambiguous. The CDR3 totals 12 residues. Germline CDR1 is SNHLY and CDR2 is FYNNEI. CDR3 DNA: TGTGCCGGCAGTGTTGCGGACGGTGAGCAGTTCTTC. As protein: CAGSVADGEQFF. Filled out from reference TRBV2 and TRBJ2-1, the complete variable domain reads EPEVTQTPSHQVTQMGQEVILRCVPISNHLYFYWYRQILGQKVEFLVSFYNNEISEKSEIFDDQFSVERPDGSNFTLKIRSTKLEDSAMYFCAGSVADGEQFFGPGTRLTVL.

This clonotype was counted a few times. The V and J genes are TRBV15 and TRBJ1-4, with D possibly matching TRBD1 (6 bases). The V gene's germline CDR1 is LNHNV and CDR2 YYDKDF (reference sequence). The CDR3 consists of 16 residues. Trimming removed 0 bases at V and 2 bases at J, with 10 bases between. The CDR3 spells CATSRDRGGTNEKLFF. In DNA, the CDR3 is TGTGCCACCAGCAGAGATCGAGGGGGTACTAATGAAAAACTGTTTTTT.

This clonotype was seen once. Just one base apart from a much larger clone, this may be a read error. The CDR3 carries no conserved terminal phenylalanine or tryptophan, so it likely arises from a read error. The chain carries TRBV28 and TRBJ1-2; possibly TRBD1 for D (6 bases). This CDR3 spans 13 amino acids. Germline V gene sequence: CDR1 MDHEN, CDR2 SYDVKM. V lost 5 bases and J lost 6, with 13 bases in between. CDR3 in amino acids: CASSITGPDGYTL. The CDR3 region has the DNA TGTGCCAGCAGTATCACAGGGCCAGATGGCTACACCCTC.

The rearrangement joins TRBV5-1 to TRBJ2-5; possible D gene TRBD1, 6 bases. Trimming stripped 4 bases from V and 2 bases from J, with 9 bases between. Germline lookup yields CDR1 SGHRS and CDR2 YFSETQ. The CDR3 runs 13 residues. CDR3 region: CASSIRGQETQYF. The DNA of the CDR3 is TGCGCCAGCAGCATTAGGGGGCAAGAGACCCAGTACTTC.

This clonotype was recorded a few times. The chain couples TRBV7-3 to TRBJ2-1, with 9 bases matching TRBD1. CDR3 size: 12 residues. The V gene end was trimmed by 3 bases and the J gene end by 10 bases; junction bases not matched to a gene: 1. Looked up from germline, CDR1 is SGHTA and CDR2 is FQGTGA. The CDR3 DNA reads TGTGCCAGCAGCTTCGGACAGGGGGAGCAGTTCTTC. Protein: CASSFGQGEQFF.

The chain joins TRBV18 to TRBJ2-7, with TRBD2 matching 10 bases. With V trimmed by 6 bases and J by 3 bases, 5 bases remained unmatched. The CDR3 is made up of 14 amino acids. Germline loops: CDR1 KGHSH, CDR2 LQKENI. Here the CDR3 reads CASSAGTSVYEQYF. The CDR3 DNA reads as TGTGCCAGCTCGGCGGGGACTAGCGTCTACGAGCAGTACTTC.

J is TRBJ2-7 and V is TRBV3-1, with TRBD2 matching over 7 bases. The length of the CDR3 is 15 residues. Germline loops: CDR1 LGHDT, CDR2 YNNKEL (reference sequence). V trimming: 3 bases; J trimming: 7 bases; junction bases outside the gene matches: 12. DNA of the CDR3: TGTGCCAGCAGCCATGCGGGACTAACCACTGGAGAGCAGTACTTC. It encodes CASSHAGLTTGEQYF.

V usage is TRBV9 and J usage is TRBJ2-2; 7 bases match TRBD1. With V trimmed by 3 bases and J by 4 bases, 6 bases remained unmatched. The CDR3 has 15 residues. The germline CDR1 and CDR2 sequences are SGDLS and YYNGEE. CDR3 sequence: CASSAGTVLTGELFF. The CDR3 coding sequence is TGTGCCAGCAGCGCCGGGACAGTACTCACCGGGGAGCTGTTTTTT.

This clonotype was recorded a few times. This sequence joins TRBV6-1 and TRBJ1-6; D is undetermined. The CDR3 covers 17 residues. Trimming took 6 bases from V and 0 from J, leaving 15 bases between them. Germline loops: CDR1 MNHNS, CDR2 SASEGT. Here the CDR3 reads CASSPWTQSSYNSPLHF. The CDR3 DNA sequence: TGTGCCAGCAGCCCCTGGACTCAGAGCTCCTATAATTCACCCCTCCACTTT.

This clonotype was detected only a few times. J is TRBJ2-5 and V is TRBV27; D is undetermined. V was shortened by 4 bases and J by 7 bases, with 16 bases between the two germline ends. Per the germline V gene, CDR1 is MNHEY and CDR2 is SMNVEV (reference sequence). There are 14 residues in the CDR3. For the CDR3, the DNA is TGTGCCAGCAGTTCCACATCTCTCCTTGGGACCCAGTACTTC. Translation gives CASSSTSLLGTQYF.

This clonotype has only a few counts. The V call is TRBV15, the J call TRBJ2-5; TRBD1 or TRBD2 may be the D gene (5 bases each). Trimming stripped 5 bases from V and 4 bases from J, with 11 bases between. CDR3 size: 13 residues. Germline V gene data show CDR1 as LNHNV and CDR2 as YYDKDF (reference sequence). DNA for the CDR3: TGTGCCACCAGCCGATGGGGGACAGAGACCCAGTACTTC. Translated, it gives CATSRWGTETQYF.

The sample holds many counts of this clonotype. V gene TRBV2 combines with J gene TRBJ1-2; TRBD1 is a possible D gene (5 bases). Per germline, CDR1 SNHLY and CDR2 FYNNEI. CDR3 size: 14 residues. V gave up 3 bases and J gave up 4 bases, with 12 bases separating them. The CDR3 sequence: CASSEGRGFYGYTF. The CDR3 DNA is TGTGCCAGCAGTGAGGGGCGGGGCTTCTATGGCTACACCTTC.

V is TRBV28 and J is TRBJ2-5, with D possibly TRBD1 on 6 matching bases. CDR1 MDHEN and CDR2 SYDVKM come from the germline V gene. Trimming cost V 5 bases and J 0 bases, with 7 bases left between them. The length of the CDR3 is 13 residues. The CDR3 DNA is TGTGCCAGCAGTGGGGACAACCAAGAGACCCAGTACTTC. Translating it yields CASSGDNQETQYF.

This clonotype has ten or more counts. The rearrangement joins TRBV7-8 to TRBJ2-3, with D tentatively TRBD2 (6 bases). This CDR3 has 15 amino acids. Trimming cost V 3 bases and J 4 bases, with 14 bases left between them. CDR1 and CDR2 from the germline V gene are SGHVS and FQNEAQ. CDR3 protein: CASSLVGAGSDTQYF. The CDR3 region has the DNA TGTGCCAGCAGCTTGGTGGGAGCGGGTTCAGATACGCAGTATTTT.

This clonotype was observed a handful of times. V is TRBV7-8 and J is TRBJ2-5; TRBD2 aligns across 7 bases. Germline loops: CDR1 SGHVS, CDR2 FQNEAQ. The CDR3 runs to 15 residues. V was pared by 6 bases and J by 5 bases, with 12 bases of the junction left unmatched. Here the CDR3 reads CASSLMGGAEETQYF. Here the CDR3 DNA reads TGTGCCAGCAGTCTAATGGGAGGGGCGGAGGAGACCCAGTACTTC.

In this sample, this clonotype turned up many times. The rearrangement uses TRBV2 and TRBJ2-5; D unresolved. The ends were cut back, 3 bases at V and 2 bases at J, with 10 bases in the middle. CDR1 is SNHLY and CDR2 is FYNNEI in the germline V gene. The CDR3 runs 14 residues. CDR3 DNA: TGTGCCAGCAGTGATCTAGGACCTCAAGAGACCCAGTACTTC. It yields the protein CASSDLGPQETQYF.

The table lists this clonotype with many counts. CDR3 nucleotide sequence: TGTGCCAGCAGGCAGGACAGGGTGAACACTGAAGCTTTCTTT. Protein: CASRQDRVNTEAFF. The chain couples TRBV6-1 to TRBJ1-1, with TRBD1 identical over 8 bases. CDR3 length equals 14 residues. The J segment lost 0 bases and the V segment lost 6 bases, leaving 3 bases of the junction unmatched. In germline, CDR1 is MNHNS, CDR2 SASEGT.